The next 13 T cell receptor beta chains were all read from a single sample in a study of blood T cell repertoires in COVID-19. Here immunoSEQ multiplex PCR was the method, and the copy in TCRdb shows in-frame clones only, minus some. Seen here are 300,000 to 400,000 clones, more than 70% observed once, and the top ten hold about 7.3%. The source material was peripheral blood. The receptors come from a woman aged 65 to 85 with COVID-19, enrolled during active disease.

CDR3 sequence: CASSSLLAFEQYF. CDR3 bases: TGTGCCAGCAGCTCCCTACTAGCGTTCGAGCAGTACTTC. This chain uses TRBV7-9 with TRBJ2-7; 7 bases align to TRBD2. From germline, CDR1 is SEHNR and CDR2 FQNEAQ (reference sequence). J was trimmed by 6 bases and V by 4 bases; bases with no gene match: 6. This CDR3 is 13 amino acids long. The full variable domain, completed using reference TRBV7-9 and TRBJ2-7, is DTGVSQNPRHKITKRGQNVTFRCDPISEHNRLYWYRQTLGQGPEFLTYFQNEAQLEKSRLLSDRFSAERPKGSFSTLEIQRTEQGDSAMYLCASSSLLAFEQYFGPGTRLTVT.

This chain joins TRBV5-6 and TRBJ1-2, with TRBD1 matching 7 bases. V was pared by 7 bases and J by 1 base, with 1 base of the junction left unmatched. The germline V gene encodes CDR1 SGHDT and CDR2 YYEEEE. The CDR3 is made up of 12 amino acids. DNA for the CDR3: TGTGCCAGCCGACAGGGTAACTATGGCTACACCTTC. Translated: CASRQGNYGYTF.

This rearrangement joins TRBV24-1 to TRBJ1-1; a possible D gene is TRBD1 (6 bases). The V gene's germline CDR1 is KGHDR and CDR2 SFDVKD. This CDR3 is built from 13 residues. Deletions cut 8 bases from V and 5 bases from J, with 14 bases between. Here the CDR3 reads CATTEGGSTEAFF. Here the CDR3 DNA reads TGTGCCACCACTGAGGGGGGGAGTACTGAAGCTTTCTTT.

DNA for the CDR3: TGTGCTAGTGGGTGGACAGGGTTCGTTGTAAGCAATCAGCCCCAGCATTTT. The encoded protein is CASGWTGFVVSNQPQHF. The rearrangement links TRBV12-5 to TRBJ1-5; 8 bases map to TRBD1. Germline lookup yields CDR1 LGHNT and CDR2 FRNRAP. CDR3 length: 17 amino acids. The V segment lost 6 bases and the J segment 1 base; nucleotides outside the gene matches: 11.

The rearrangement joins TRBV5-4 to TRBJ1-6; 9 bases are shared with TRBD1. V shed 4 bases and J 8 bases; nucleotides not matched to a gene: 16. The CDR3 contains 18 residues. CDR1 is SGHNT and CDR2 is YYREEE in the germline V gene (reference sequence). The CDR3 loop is CASSRGQGGRGGDSPLHF. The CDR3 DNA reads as TGTGCCAGCAGCCGGGGACAGGGAGGACGAGGGGGCGATTCACCCCTCCACTTT.

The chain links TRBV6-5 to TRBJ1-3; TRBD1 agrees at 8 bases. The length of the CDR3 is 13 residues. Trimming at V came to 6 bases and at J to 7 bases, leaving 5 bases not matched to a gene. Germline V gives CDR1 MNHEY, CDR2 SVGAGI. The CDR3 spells CASRLTGANTIYF. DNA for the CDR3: TGTGCCAGCAGATTGACAGGGGCGAACACCATATATTTT.

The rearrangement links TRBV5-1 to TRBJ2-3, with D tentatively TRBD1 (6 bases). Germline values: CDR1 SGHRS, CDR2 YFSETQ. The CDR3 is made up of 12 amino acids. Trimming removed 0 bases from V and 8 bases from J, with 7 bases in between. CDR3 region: CASSLVGGTQYF. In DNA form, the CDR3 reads TGCGCCAGCAGCTTGGTAGGGGGTACGCAGTATTTT.

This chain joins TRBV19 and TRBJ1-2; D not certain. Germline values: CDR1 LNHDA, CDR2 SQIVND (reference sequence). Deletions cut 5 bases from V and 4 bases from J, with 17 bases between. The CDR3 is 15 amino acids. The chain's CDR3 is CASSGQATFIYGYTF. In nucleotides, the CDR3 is TGTGCCAGTAGTGGCCAGGCAACCTTTATCTATGGCTACACCTTC.

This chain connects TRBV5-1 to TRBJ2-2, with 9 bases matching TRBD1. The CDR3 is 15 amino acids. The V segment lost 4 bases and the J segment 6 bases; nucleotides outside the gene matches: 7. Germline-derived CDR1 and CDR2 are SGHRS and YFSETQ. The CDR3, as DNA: TGCGCCAGCAGCGGAGGGACAGGGAAGGCCGGGGAGCTGTTTTTT. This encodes CASSGGTGKAGELFF.

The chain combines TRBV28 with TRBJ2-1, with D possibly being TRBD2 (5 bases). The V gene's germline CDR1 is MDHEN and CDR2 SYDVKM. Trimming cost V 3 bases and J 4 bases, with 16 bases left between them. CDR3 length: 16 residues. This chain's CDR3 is CASSFRGWSIYNEQFF. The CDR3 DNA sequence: TGTGCCAGCAGTTTCAGAGGGTGGTCGATATACAATGAGCAGTTCTTC.

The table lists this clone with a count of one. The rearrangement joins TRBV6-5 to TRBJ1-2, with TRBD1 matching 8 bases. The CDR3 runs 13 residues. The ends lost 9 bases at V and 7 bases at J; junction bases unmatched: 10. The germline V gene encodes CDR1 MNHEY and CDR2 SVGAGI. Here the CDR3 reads CARGTGGGVGYTF. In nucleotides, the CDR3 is TGTGCCAGGGGGACAGGTGGTGGGGTTGGCTACACCTTC.

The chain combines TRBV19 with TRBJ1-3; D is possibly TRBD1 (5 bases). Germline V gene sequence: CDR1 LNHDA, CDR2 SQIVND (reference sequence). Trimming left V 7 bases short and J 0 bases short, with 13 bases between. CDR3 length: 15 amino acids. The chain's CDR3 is CASTEDKSSGNTIYF. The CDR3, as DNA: TGTGCCAGTACAGAGGACAAGAGCTCTGGAAACACCATATATTTT.

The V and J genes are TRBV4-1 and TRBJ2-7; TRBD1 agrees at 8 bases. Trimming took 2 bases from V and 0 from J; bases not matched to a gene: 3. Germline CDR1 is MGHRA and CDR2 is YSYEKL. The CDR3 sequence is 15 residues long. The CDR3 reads CASSQKTGASYEQYF. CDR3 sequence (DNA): TGCGCCAGCAGCCAAAAGACAGGGGCCTCCTACGAGCAGTACTTC.